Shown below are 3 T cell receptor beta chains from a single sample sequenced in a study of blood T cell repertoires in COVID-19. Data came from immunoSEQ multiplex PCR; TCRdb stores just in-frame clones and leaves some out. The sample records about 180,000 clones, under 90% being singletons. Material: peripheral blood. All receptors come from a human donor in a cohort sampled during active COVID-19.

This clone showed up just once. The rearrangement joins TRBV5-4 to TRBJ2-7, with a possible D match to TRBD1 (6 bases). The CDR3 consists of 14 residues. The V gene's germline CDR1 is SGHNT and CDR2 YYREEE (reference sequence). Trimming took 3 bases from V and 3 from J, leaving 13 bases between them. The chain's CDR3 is CASSSLGQNYEQYF. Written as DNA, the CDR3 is TGTGCCAGCAGCTCGTTAGGACAGAACTACGAGCAGTACTTC. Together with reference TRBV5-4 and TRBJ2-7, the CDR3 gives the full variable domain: ETGVTQSPTHLIKTRGQQVTLRCSSQSGHNTVSWYQQALGQGPQFIFQYYREEENGRGNFPPRFSGLQFPNYSSELNVNALELDDSALYLCASSSLGQNYEQYFGPGTRLTVT.

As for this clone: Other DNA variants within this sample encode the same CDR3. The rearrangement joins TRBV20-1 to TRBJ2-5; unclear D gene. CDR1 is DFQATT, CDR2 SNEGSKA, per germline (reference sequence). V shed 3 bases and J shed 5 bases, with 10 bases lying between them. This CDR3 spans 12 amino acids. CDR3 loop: CSASSSAETQYF. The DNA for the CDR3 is TGCAGTGCTAGTTCCAGCGCGGAGACCCAGTACTTC.

CDR3 in DNA: TGTGCCAGCAGACGCCGGGACAGGGAACCCTACGAGCAGTACTTC. It translates to CASRRRDREPYEQYF. This chain connects TRBV6-5 to TRBJ2-7; 9 nucleotides align to TRBD1. Germline V gene lookup returns CDR1 MNHEY and CDR2 SVGAGI. This CDR3 comprises 15 residues. The V gene end was trimmed by 6 bases and the J gene end by 2 bases; junction bases not matched to a gene: 8.